This TCR beta chain comes out of a study of response to subunit inactivated influenza vaccine. The V gene's germline CDR1 is SGHVS and CDR2 FNYEAQ. CDR3 length equals 11 residues. Trimming took 7 bases from V and 5 from J, leaving 8 bases between them. This clonotype was detected many times. TCRdb reanalysed the RT-PCR reads using MiXCR and keeps one entry per CDR3 protein. The sample contains a few hundred thousand distinct CDR3 sequences, around 11% of which appear only once. The sample also formed part of further work on T cells expressing NK-cell markers. This second study notes: Libraries used 5'RACE template switching adding universal primer site and UMIs.

This chain joins TRBV7-6 and TRBJ2-5, with D perhaps matching TRBD1 (5 bases). The input for sequencing was PBMCs from blood, taken on the day of vaccination. The clonotype comes from a middle-aged man who received an inactivated influenza vaccine. CDR3 bases: TGTGCCAGCAATTCAGGGGAGACCCAGTACTTC. Translating gives CASNSGETQYF.